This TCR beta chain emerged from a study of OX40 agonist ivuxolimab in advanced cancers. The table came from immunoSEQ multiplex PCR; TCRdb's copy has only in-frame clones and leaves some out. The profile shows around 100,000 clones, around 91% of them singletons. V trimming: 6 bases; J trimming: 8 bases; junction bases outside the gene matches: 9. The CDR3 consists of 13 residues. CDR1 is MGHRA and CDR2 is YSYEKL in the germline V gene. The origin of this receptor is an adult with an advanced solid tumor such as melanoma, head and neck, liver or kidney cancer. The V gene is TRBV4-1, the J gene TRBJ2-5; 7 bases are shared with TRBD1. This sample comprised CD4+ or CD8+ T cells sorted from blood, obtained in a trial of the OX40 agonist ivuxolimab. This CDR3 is CASRGTAPYTQYF. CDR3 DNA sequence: TGCGCCAGCAGGGGGACAGCTCCGTACACCCAGTACTTC.